This passage covers 23 T cell receptor beta chains from one sample sequenced in a study of vaccination and CD4 T cells after COVID-19. These receptors are not linked to any known antigen. Sequence data for DNA of cultured CD4+ T cells were generated by the Oncomine TCR Beta short-read assay. TCRdb re-called the PCR reads through MiXCR, storing one row per CDR3 protein. This sample has about 17,000 distinct CDR3 sequences; roughly 56% occur once, and the top ten carry about 5.5%. As for treatment: roughly 11-day PBMC culture with coronavirus spike peptide pools or control peptides (ViraFEST assay). This specimen consisted of CD4+ T cells from blood, cultured in vitro, obtained after SARS-CoV-2 vaccination. The receptors shown here come from a human donor who had recovered from COVID-19.

The count of this clonotype is one. The rearrangement links TRBV27 to TRBJ2-2; D may be TRBD2 (5 bases). CDR1 is MNHEY, CDR2 SMNVEV, per germline (reference sequence). The length of the CDR3 is 12 residues. V shed 6 bases and J shed 8 bases, with 10 bases lying between them. This CDR3 is CASRRDPGELFF. CDR3 sequence (DNA): TGTGCCAGCAGACGGGATCCTGGGGAGCTGTTTTTT.

The chain joins TRBV5-4 to TRBJ2-5, with D unresolved. Germline V gene sequence: CDR1 SGHNT, CDR2 YYREEE (reference sequence). The CDR3 sequence is 14 residues long. The V gene lost 0 bases and the J gene lost 2 bases, with 8 bases spanning the gap. CDR3 protein: CASSLAGSQETQYF. The CDR3 nucleotides are TGTGCCAGCAGCTTGGCGGGCTCACAAGAGACCCAGTACTTC.

The V and J genes are TRBV7-3 and TRBJ1-3; D is possibly TRBD1 (5 bases). The CDR3 covers 15 residues. Per the germline V gene, CDR1 is SGHTA and CDR2 is FQGTGA. The V gene lost 5 bases and the J gene lost 2 bases, with 13 bases spanning the gap. DNA of the CDR3: TGTGCCAGCAGCGCCAGTGGGGGGGCTGGAAACACCATATATTTT. It yields the protein CASSASGGAGNTIYF.

The chain carries TRBV6-1 and TRBJ1-6; D may be TRBD1 (5 bases). The CDR3 length is 16 residues. Germline V gene sequence: CDR1 MNHNS, CDR2 SASEGT. Trimming took 6 bases from V and 10 from J, leaving 22 bases between them. CDR3 amino acids: CASSGQGAGQRSPLHF. In nucleotides, the CDR3 is TGTGCCAGCAGCGGCCAGGGTGCCGGGCAGAGATCACCCCTCCACTTT.

This chain links TRBV27 with TRBJ1-2; D is ambiguous. This CDR3 has 15 amino acids. V was trimmed by 3 bases and J by 4 bases, leaving 15 bases between them. The germline gives CDR1 MNHEY, CDR2 SMNVEV (reference sequence). The CDR3 DNA reads as TGTGCCAGCAGTTTGGGAGGGCGAAACCTCTATGGCTACACCTTC. It codes for CASSLGGRNLYGYTF.

This clonotype was seen only a few times. The chain recombines TRBV19 with TRBJ1-5, with D unresolved. The CDR3 is 12 amino acids. Trimming took off 11 bases at V and 5 bases at J, with 13 bases between the two ends. The germline CDR1 and CDR2 sequences are LNHDA and SQIVND (reference sequence). Here the CDR3 DNA reads TGTGCCCCCTCGGATAGGTATCAGCCCCAGCATTTT. Protein product: CAPSDRYQPQHF.

There are a few counts of this clonotype. J is TRBJ1-2 and V is TRBV20-1; no firm D call. Deletions cut 3 bases from V and 4 bases from J, with 9 bases between. The CDR3 has 12 residues. In germline, CDR1 is DFQATT, CDR2 SNEGSKA (reference sequence). Written as DNA, the CDR3 is TGCAGTGCTAGTGCCGGGAGCTATGGCTACACCTTC. Translation gives CSASAGSYGYTF.

The rearrangement joins TRBV27 to TRBJ2-6; D unclear. The CDR3 sequence is 17 residues long. Germline V lookup: CDR1 MNHEY, CDR2 SMNVEV (reference sequence). The V gene lost 5 bases and the J gene lost 0 bases, with 14 bases spanning the gap. In DNA form, the CDR3 reads TGTGCCAGCAGTGAATCACAGAGTTTCTCTGGGGCCAACGTCCTGACTTTC. It translates to CASSESQSFSGANVLTF.

This clonotype occurred once. DNA for the CDR3: TGCGCCAGCAGCTTGGATTTGGGCCGGGAATACACTGAAGCTTTCTTT. Its translation: CASSLDLGREYTEAFF. J is TRBJ1-1 and V is TRBV5-1; D is uncertain. The CDR3 runs to 16 residues. The ends were cut back, 0 bases at V and 3 bases at J, with 15 bases in the middle. Germline values: CDR1 SGHRS, CDR2 YFSETQ.

The chain joins TRBV6-5 to TRBJ1-1; D unresolved. Trimming cost V 2 bases and J 6 bases, with 10 bases left between them. CDR1 is MNHEY and CDR2 is SVGAGI in the germline V gene. The CDR3 is 13 amino acids. CDR3 DNA: TGTGCCAGCAGTTACGGAATCACCGCTGAAGCTTTCTTT. Translating it yields CASSYGITAEAFF.

This clonotype was seen only a few times. The chain joins TRBV7-2 to TRBJ1-5; the D is unclear. V shed 1 base and J shed 4 bases, with 11 bases lying between them. Germline-derived CDR1 and CDR2 are SGHTA and FQGNSA. The CDR3 is made up of 15 amino acids. The CDR3 sequence: CASSLVRAENQPQHF. The CDR3 DNA reads as TGTGCCAGCAGCTTAGTTAGGGCAGAGAATCAGCCCCAGCATTTT.

The chain joins TRBV12-3 or TRBV12-4 to TRBJ1-2; 7 bases fit TRBD1. The V segment lost 6 bases and the J segment 2 bases; nucleotides outside the gene matches: 6. The CDR3 is made up of 14 amino acids. The CDR3 sequence: CASSRGGQNYGYTF. In DNA, the CDR3 is TGTGCCAGCAGCCGGGGGGGACAGAACTATGGCTACACCTTC.

The J gene is TRBJ2-3, the V gene TRBV20-1; possibly TRBD2 for D (6 bases). This CDR3 has 13 amino acids. V lost 4 bases and J lost 3, with 11 bases in between. Germline-derived CDR1 and CDR2 are DFQATT and SNEGSKA (reference sequence). The CDR3, as DNA: TGCAGTGCTAAATACGGGGGTACAGATACGCAGTATTTT. It encodes CSAKYGGTDTQYF.

The chain has TRBV19 and TRBJ1-6, with unresolved D. V lost 5 bases and J lost 6, with 14 bases in between. Germline V gene data show CDR1 as LNHDA and CDR2 as SQIVND (reference sequence). The CDR3 has 15 amino acids. In nucleotides, the CDR3 is TGTGCCAGTAGTCCCCTTCGGGCTGCTAATTCACCCCTCCACTTT. It yields the protein CASSPLRAANSPLHF. Combining the CDR3 with reference TRBV19 and TRBJ1-6 gives the whole variable domain DGGITQSPKYLFRKEGQNVTLSCEQNLNHDAMYWYRQDPGQGLRLIYYSQIVNDFQKGDIAEGYSVSREKKESFPLTVTSAQKNPTAFYLCASSPLRAANSPLHFGNGTRLTVT.

V usage is TRBV4-1 and J usage is TRBJ1-1; D remains ambiguous. This CDR3 is built from 16 residues. From germline, CDR1 is MGHRA and CDR2 YSYEKL. Trimming stripped 3 bases from V and 1 base from J, with 15 bases between. CDR3 protein: CASSQAEWPQNTEAFF. DNA of the CDR3: TGCGCCAGCAGCCAGGCCGAATGGCCCCAGAACACTGAAGCTTTCTTT.

The chain employs TRBV27 and TRBJ1-2; no definite D call. This CDR3 spans 15 amino acids. Per germline, CDR1 MNHEY and CDR2 SMNVEV (reference sequence). The V gene lost 7 bases and the J gene lost 4 bases, with 19 bases spanning the gap. The CDR3 protein is CASTLTWGVGYGYTF. For the CDR3, the DNA is TGTGCCAGCACCTTAACTTGGGGTGTTGGCTATGGCTACACCTTC.

This chain uses TRBV28 with TRBJ1-3; TRBD1 is a possible D gene (6 bases). The germline V gene encodes CDR1 MDHEN and CDR2 SYDVKM. The V gene lost 6 bases and the J gene lost 7 bases, with 10 bases spanning the gap. The CDR3 runs to 12 residues. CDR3 bases: TGTGCCAGCAGGGGGACATGGAACACCATATATTTT. Its translation is CASRGTWNTIYF. The variable domain in full, with the rest retrieved from reference TRBV28 and TRBJ1-3, is DVKVTQSSRYLVKRTGEKVFLECVQDMDHENMFWYRQDPGLGLRLIYFSYDVKMKEKGDIPEGYSVSREKKERFSLILESASTNQTSMYLCASRGTWNTIYFGEGSWLTVV.

This clonotype was counted a single time. V is TRBV11-2 and J is TRBJ1-5; 9 bases match TRBD1. This CDR3 spans 15 amino acids. CDR1 is SGHAT and CDR2 is FQNNGV in the germline V gene. V trimming: 1 base; J trimming: 2 bases; junction bases outside the gene matches: 0. Here the CDR3 DNA reads TGTGCCAGCAGCTTAGGGACAGGGGGCAATCAGCCCCAGCATTTT. It is translated as CASSLGTGGNQPQHF.

This clonotype has just a few counts. The chain carries TRBV14 and TRBJ2-7; 8 positions agree with TRBD2. Germline values: CDR1 SGHDN, CDR2 FVKESK. This CDR3 has 14 amino acids. V dropped 1 base and J dropped 6; count of bases not matched to a gene: 5. The CDR3: CASSQVAGRTEQYF. The CDR3 bases are TGTGCCAGCAGCCAAGTAGCGGGACGGACCGAGCAGTACTTC. Variable domain in full (rest from reference TRBV14 and TRBJ2-7): EAGVTQFPSHSVIEKGQTVTLRCDPISGHDNLYWYRRVMGKEIKFLLHFVKESKQDESGMPNNRFLAERTGGTYSTLKVQPAELEDSGVYFCASSQVAGRTEQYFGPGTRLTVT.

This clonotype was counted between two and nine times. The chain carries TRBV7-8 and TRBJ1-5; no reliable D call. The germline V and J ends were trimmed by 4 bases and 7 bases, with 17 bases remaining between them. The CDR3 loop spans 15 amino acids. Germline loops: CDR1 SGHVS, CDR2 FQNEAQ. Here the CDR3 DNA reads TGTGCCAGCAGCTACTCGTCGGCCCCGGGGCAGCCCCAGCATTTT. Its translation: CASSYSSAPGQPQHF.

The chain is built from TRBV2 and TRBJ1-6; D is perhaps TRBD1 (6 bases). Trimming pared 4 bases from V and 10 bases from J, leaving 14 bases between. The CDR3 runs 14 residues. Germline V gives CDR1 SNHLY, CDR2 FYNNEI. DNA for the CDR3: TGTGCCAGCAGTGGGAGGGGGGTACTGTCACCCCTCCACTTT. Translation: CASSGRGVLSPLHF.

This chain uses TRBV7-2 with TRBJ2-1, with 8 nucleotides matching TRBD2. CDR1 SGHTA and CDR2 FQGNSA come from the germline V gene. This CDR3 region has 14 residues. After removal of 5 bases from V and 7 bases from J, the junction contained 7 bases not matched to a gene. The CDR3 coding sequence is TGTGCCAGCAGCACCAGCGGGAGAAGAAATGAGCAGTTCTTC. The encoded protein is CASSTSGRRNEQFF.

This clonotype has more than one count but fewer than ten. The V and J genes are TRBV12-3 or TRBV12-4 and TRBJ2-5, with unresolved D. This CDR3 is 12 amino acids long. Deletions cut 5 bases from V and 1 base from J, with 5 bases between. The CDR3 DNA reads TGTGCCAGCAGTACCTCCCAAGAGACCCAGTACTTC. This translates into CASSTSQETQYF.